The clone carrying this TCR beta chain was observed a few times. The sample is drawn from a study of control samples from healthy donors and cancer patients. The data were produced by immunoSEQ multiplex PCR, yet TCRdb's version contains in-frame clones alone and is incomplete. The table shows roughly 100,000 clones, with around 89% occurring only once. Per the germline V gene, CDR1 is MDHEN and CDR2 is SYDVKM. V lost 4 bases to trimming and J lost 7 bases, with 13 bases between them. The CDR3 runs 14 residues. The clonotype originates from a man aged 25 to 40 in good health. Sequencing was carried out using blood. The rearrangement links TRBV28 to TRBJ1-4; no definite D call. CDR3 residues: CASSSGPWGEKLFF. CDR3 in DNA: TGTGCCAGCAGTTCGGGTCCCTGGGGTGAAAAACTGTTTTTT.